This T cell receptor beta chain emerged from a study of ipilimumab plus nivolumab after autologous stem cell transplantation. Across the whole study: A median of about eight nivolumab and four to six ipilimumab doses were given. Findings and limits, study-wide: Per the authors, repertoire, Treg and microbiota data justify further study.

Assay: immunoSEQ multiplex PCR; the TCRdb copy retains only in-frame clones and omits some. Of 84,000 or so clones listed, 83% are singletons. This clone was found once. Its specificity is unknown. Patients got ipilimumab 1 mg/kg beginning 14 to 28 days post-transplant. Patients received nivolumab 3 mg/kg at weeks 1, 4, 7, 10, then fortnightly to week 26. The sequence came from a male donor with diffuse large B-cell lymphoma. Material: PBMCs, obtained in a trial of ipilimumab plus nivolumab as post-transplant consolidation.

CDR3 loop: CASRSPGVGDEKLFF. CDR3 bases: TGCGCCAGCAGGTCCCCTGGGGTTGGGGATGAAAAACTGTTTTTT. The chain joins TRBV10-2 to TRBJ1-4; no clear D gene. This CDR3 contains 15 residues. With 6 bases removed from V and 6 bases from J, the gap between germline ends came to 17 bases. Germline V CDR1 and CDR2: WSHSY, SAAADI.